This entry lists 2 T cell receptor beta chains sequenced from one sample in a study of beta chain features in type 1 diabetes. Study conclusions and caveats: Shorter TCRB CDR3s, moderately but significantly so, marked every one of the four CD4+ subsets in Type 1 diabetes patients.

The antigens these receptors bind are not known. Reverse transcribing all isolated RNA meant expressed TCRB transcripts were sequenced. Data came from immunoSEQ multiplex PCR; TCRdb stores just in-frame clones and leaves some out. The sample has 100,000 to 150,000 clones, around 8.8% seen once. Material for sequencing was central memory CD4+ T cells from blood. The source is a man under 40 with type 1 diabetes.

This chain links TRBV11-1 with TRBJ2-1, with D perhaps TRBD2 (7 bases). This CDR3 is 15 amino acids long. The germline V gene has CDR1 SGHAT and CDR2 FQDESV (reference sequence). Trimming pared 2 bases from V and 4 bases from J, leaving 12 bases between. The CDR3 sequence: CASSLWGGEYNEQFF. In DNA form, the CDR3 reads TGTGCCAGCAGCTTATGGGGGGGCGAGTACAATGAGCAGTTCTTC.

This clone was observed a handful of times. The chain combines TRBV19 with TRBJ2-7; the match to TRBD1 covers 8 bases. V trimming: 6 bases; J trimming: 2 bases; junction bases outside the gene matches: 6. Germline V gene sequence: CDR1 LNHDA, CDR2 SQIVND (reference sequence). The CDR3 extends over 14 amino acids. For the CDR3, the DNA is TGTGCCAGTAGGGATGGACAGGGACCCTACGAGCAGTACTTC. Translating it yields CASRDGQGPYEQYF. The entire variable domain, with the rest obtained from reference TRBV19 and TRBJ2-7, is as follows: DGGITQSPKYLFRKEGQNVTLSCEQNLNHDAMYWYRQDPGQGLRLIYYSQIVNDFQKGDIAEGYSVSREKKESFPLTVTSAQKNPTAFYLCASRDGQGPYEQYFGPGTRLTVT.